The following is a T cell receptor (beta chain) sequence with its context. Its antigen is not known. Vbeta (60) and Jbeta (13) primers were used in the PCR. Clones were sequenced by immunoSEQ multiplex PCR, and TCRdb holds only the in-frame ones, with some missing. The sample totals roughly 35,000 clones; its top ten clones hold about 3.6%. J was trimmed by 6 bases and V by 1 base; bases with no gene match: 3. The CDR3 has 15 amino acids. Germline CDR1 and CDR2: LNHDA and SQIVND (reference sequence). These data belong to a study of cytomegalovirus exposure and HLA in healthy donors. Study-level findings and limits: Diagnosis of cytomegalovirus status made by the classifier reportedly showed high specificity and sensitivity.

This sequence originates from a woman aged 40-49 years in good health and CMV-seropositive. Sequencing input: PBMCs. This chain connects TRBV19 to TRBJ2-1; 10 nucleotides line up with TRBD2. The CDR3 region has the DNA TGTGCCAGTAGTATAGCTAGCGGGAGAGTCAATGAGCAGTTCTTC. Translating gives CASSIASGRVNEQFF.